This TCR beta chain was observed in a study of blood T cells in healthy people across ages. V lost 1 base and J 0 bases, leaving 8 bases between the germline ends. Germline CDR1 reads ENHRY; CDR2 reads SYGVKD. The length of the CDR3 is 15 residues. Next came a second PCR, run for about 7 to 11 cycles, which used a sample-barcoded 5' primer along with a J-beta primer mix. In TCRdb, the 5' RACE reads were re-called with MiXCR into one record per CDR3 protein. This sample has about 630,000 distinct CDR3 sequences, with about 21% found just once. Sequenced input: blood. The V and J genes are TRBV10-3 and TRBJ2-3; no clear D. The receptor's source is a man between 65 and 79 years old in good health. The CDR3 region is CAISELVSSTDTQYF. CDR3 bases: TGTGCCATCAGTGAGTTGGTGTCTAGCACAGATACGCAGTATTTT.